The present T cell receptor beta chain was sequenced within a study of cytomegalovirus exposure and HLA in healthy donors. Study findings and constraints: The study found most TCR sequences rare, yet found some public TCRs in many donors. A highly shared variant cluster was judged a likely technical artifact.

Deletions cut 2 bases from V and 8 bases from J, with 9 bases between. CDR1 LNHDA and CDR2 SQIVND come from the germline V gene (reference sequence). The CDR3 sequence is 13 residues long. Primers: 60 Vbeta forward and 13 Jbeta reverse. Libraries were prepared by immunoSEQ multiplex PCR; TCRdb keeps only in-frame clonotypes and omits some of them. There are roughly 200,000 clones in the sample, with 1.1% held by the top ten. A word on this clone: Its antigen is undetermined.

This TCR was recovered from a girl between 2 and 10 years old in good health and CMV-seropositive. Sequenced input: PBMCs. The chain carries TRBV19 and TRBJ2-2, with D unresolved. CDR3 bases: TGTGCCAGTAGTATAAAGTCGCGGGGGGAGCTGTTTTTT. It translates to CASSIKSRGELFF.